This TCR beta chain is from a study of control samples from healthy donors and cancer patients. Losses at the gene ends were 7 bases for V and 4 bases for J; bases not matched to a gene: 13. This CDR3 has 16 residues. CDR1 LNHDA and CDR2 SQIVND come from the germline V gene (reference sequence). Using immunoSEQ multiplex PCR, the repertoire was profiled, and TCRdb retains in-frame clones only, with some absent. The data contain 45,000 to 60,000 clones, approximately 94% of them singletons. The TCR originated in a man aged 30 to 39 in good health. Sample: blood. The V gene is TRBV19, the J gene TRBJ2-1; 7 nucleotides line up with TRBD1. The CDR3 DNA reads as TGTGCCAGTACAGACTCGGGACAGCGAGCTTACAATGAGCAGTTCTTC. It yields the protein CASTDSGQRAYNEQFF.